The rows below give T cell receptor beta chains drawn from one sample of a study of response to subunit inactivated influenza vaccine. MiXCR, applied by TCRdb to the RT-PCR reads, yields one record per CDR3 protein. This sample yields about 500,000 distinct CDR3 sequences, of which over 10% are seen a single time; around 12% belongs to the top ten. Sample: PBMCs from blood, taken around seven weeks after vaccination. All receptors derive from a man over 45 who received an inactivated influenza vaccine. Both conserved end residues are part of each CDR3. D genes are given only for firm matches. The size field is filled for only some rows; it gives once, few, many or a size class.

d_call,v_call,j_call,cdr3_length,clone_size,cdr3_aa,cdr3_nt
-,TRBV6-5,TRBJ2-7,13,few,CASSYSIRSFLYF,TGTGCCAGCAGTTACTCGATTAGGTCCTTTTTGTACTTC
-,TRBV4-3,TRBJ2-7,14,few,CASSQAAFSYEQYF,TGCGCCAGCAGCCAAGCCGCTTTCTCCTACGAGCAGTACTTC
-,TRBV5-1,TRBJ2-5,15,few,CASSLGPSSQETQYF,TGCGCCAGCAGCTTGGGGCCAAGCAGCCAAGAGACCCAGTACTTC
-,TRBV7-2,TRBJ1-3,15,-,CASSLTGNSGNTIYF,TGTGCCAGCAGCTTGACGGGAAACTCTGGAAACACCATATATTTT
-,TRBV6-1,TRBJ2-7,13,-,CASSETTTHEQYF,TGTGCCAGCAGTGAGACTACCACCCACGAGCAGTACTTC
TRBD1,TRBV10-3,TRBJ1-6,14,-,CAISVTGGNSPLHF,TGTGCCATCAGTGTCACAGGGGGCAATTCACCCCTCCACTTT
TRBD2,TRBV6-2/TRBV6-3,TRBJ2-7,14,few,CASRPQRESYEQYF,TGTGCCAGCAGGCCCCAGCGGGAGTCCTACGAGCAGTACTTC
TRBD2,TRBV29-1,TRBJ2-3,17,-,CSVDAALAGRNTDTQYF,TGCAGCGTTGATGCGGCGTTAGCGGGGAGAAACACAGATACGCAGTATTTT
-,TRBV30,TRBJ1-5,15,few,CAWSVEGGGNQPQHF,TGTGCCTGGAGTGTAGAAGGGGGTGGCAATCAGCCCCAGCATTTT
-,TRBV29-1,TRBJ2-1,15,few,CSGAAPAPFYNEQFF,TGCAGCGGAGCGGCTCCGGCTCCCTTTTACAATGAGCAGTTCTTC
TRBD1,TRBV5-1,TRBJ2-7,16,many,CASSYSGTGGSYEQYF,TGCGCCAGCAGCTATTCCGGGACAGGGGGCTCCTACGAGCAGTACTTC
-,TRBV4-3,TRBJ1-1,17,few,CASSQGAGRNLNTEAFF,TGCGCCAGCAGCCAAGGGGCCGGACGGAACCTGAACACTGAAGCTTTCTTT
-,TRBV20-1,TRBJ2-5,14,few,CSARFSFAQETQYF,TGCAGTGCTAGGTTTAGCTTCGCCCAAGAGACCCAGTACTTC
TRBD2,TRBV11-2,TRBJ2-5,16,-,CASSLSGTSGRETQYF,TGTGCCAGCAGCCTCTCCGGGACTAGCGGGAGGGAGACCCAGTACTTC
TRBD1,TRBV28,TRBJ2-1,15,few,CASSFPGQGKNEQFF,TGTGCCAGCAGTTTCCCGGGACAGGGTAAGAATGAGCAGTTCTTC
TRBD2,TRBV6-1,TRBJ2-1,16,many,CASSTATSLYYNEQFF,TGTGCCAGCAGTACCGCGACTAGCCTTTATTACAATGAGCAGTTCTTC
-,TRBV4-3,TRBJ2-1,17,few,CASSQDSLGFSGNEQFF,TGCGCCAGCAGCCAAGATTCCTTGGGATTCAGCGGCAATGAGCAGTTCTTC
TRBD2,TRBV15,TRBJ2-1,21,few,CATSRDTGLAGGPGIYNEQFF,TGTGCCACCAGCAGAGACACCGGACTAGCGGGGGGGCCGGGCATTTACAATGAGCAGTTCTTC
TRBD2,TRBV3-1,TRBJ2-7,16,few,CASSQERGRGSYEQYF,TGTGCCAGCAGCCAAGAGCGCGGGAGGGGGTCCTACGAGCAGTACTTC
-,TRBV6-2/TRBV6-3,TRBJ2-5,13,-,CASSQYPQETQYF,TGTGCCAGCAGTCAGTATCCACAAGAGACCCAGTACTTC
-,TRBV29-1,TRBJ2-2,12,few,CSHPTQTGELFF,TGCAGTCATCCGACCCAGACCGGGGAGCTGTTTTTT
-,TRBV24-1,TRBJ2-7,14,few,CATSEGTGFYEQYF,TGTGCCACCAGTGAGGGTACAGGATTCTACGAGCAGTACTTC
-,TRBV29-1,TRBJ2-6,11,many,CSVVQFNVLTF,TGCAGCGTAGTACAGTTCAACGTCCTGACTTTC
-,TRBV6-1,TRBJ2-7,15,-,CASRQSRDISYEQYF,TGTGCCAGCAGGCAAAGCCGGGACATCTCCTACGAGCAGTACTTC
TRBD1,TRBV10-3,TRBJ2-7,13,-,CAISEQGADEQYF,TGTGCCATCAGTGAGCAGGGGGCGGACGAGCAGTACTTC
-,TRBV20-1,TRBJ2-3,13,few,CSARDTSTDTQYF,TGCAGTGCTAGAGATACGAGCACAGATACGCAGTATTTT
TRBD2,TRBV5-1,TRBJ2-1,17,many,CASSLDLWAGGDNEQFF,TGCGCCAGCAGCTTGGACCTTTGGGCGGGGGGTGACAATGAGCAGTTCTTC
-,TRBV7-9,TRBJ2-2,12,-,CASSFYSGELFF,TGTGCCAGCAGCTTCTACTCCGGGGAGCTGTTTTTT
-,TRBV24-1,TRBJ1-5,16,-,CATSERTVRGNQPQHF,TGTGCCACCAGTGAACGGACAGTTCGAGGCAATCAGCCCCAGCATTTT
-,TRBV20-1,TRBJ1-6,16,few,CSARSFQGKNNSPLHF,TGCAGTGCTAGATCTTTCCAGGGGAAAAATAATTCACCCCTCCACTTT
TRBD2,TRBV6-2/TRBV6-3,TRBJ2-4,17,-,CASRPGGLAGVWDIQYF,TGTGCCAGCAGGCCCGGGGGACTAGCGGGAGTATGGGACATTCAGTACTTC
-,TRBV7-2,TRBJ2-7,13,many,CASSLSRLDEQYF,TGTGCCAGCAGCCTCTCCCGGCTGGACGAGCAGTACTTC
TRBD2,TRBV5-1,TRBJ2-1,14,-,CASSTGTSANEQFF,TGCGCCAGCAGCACCGGGACTAGCGCTAATGAGCAGTTCTTC
-,TRBV21-1,TRBJ2-3,13,few,CASSPPSEDTQYF,TGTGCCAGCAGCCCCCCGTCTGAAGATACGCAGTATTTT
TRBD2,TRBV10-3,TRBJ2-7,16,few,CAISEPGLAVSYEQYF,TGTGCCATCAGTGAGCCGGGACTAGCGGTCTCCTACGAGCAGTACTTC
-,TRBV12-3/TRBV12-4,TRBJ2-1,16,-,CASSSGGLISYNEQFF,TGTGCCAGCAGTTCCGGGGGACTGATTTCCTACAATGAGCAGTTCTTC
TRBD2,TRBV6-2/TRBV6-3,TRBJ2-7,17,-,CASSYRSSGIYLHEQYF,TGTGCCAGCAGTTACAGGTCGAGCGGGATATATCTCCACGAGCAGTACTTC
TRBD2,TRBV29-1,TRBJ2-1,14,many,CSVLSGRSYNEQFF,TGCAGCGTTCTAAGCGGGAGGTCCTACAATGAGCAGTTCTTC
TRBD1,TRBV6-5,TRBJ2-5,14,few,CASSYRGDSTTQYF,TGTGCCAGCAGTTACCGAGGGGACAGCACGACCCAGTACTTC
-,TRBV6-2/TRBV6-3,TRBJ2-7,13,few,CASSFGGHYEQYF,TGTGCCAGCAGTTTCGGGGGTCACTACGAGCAGTACTTC
-,TRBV6-2/TRBV6-3,TRBJ2-5,12,few,CASRRQTGPMYF,TGTGCCAGCAGACGGCAAACAGGTCCCATGTACTTC
-,TRBV25-1,TRBJ1-4,16,few,CAIKLQPRDSGEKLFF,TGTGCCATCAAACTCCAGCCCCGGGACTCGGGCGAAAAACTGTTTTTT